What follows are 7 T cell receptor beta chains derived from one specimen sequenced in a study of blood T cell repertoires in COVID-19 (dated by TCRdb to the early 2020s). The method was the immunoSEQ multiplex PCR assay. TCRdb re-hosts the immuneACCESS table, in-frame sequences only. Its copies lack some clones; in the studies checked, an unresolved V gene accounts for under half of them, and the cause for the rest is not known. This sample gives a few hundred thousand clones in total; approximately 84% of them show up just once. The ten top clones hold about 1% of the sample. The sample taken for sequencing was peripheral blood. These receptors were obtained from a man in his forties with acute or convalescent COVID-19.

The chain joins TRBV21-1 to TRBJ1-3. TRBV21-1 is tagged as a pseudogene. The CDR3 consists of 16 residues. The CDR3 DNA sequence: TGTGCCACCCCGCCATCCTCAAGCTTCTCTGGAAACACCATATATTTT. Translated: CATPPSSSFSGNTIYF.

In its sample, this clone was seen a few times. The gene calls are TRBV7-7 and TRBJ2-1, with 8 bases lining up with TRBD2. Per germline, CDR1 SSHAT and CDR2 FNYEAQ (reference sequence). V was clipped by 2 bases and J by 7 bases; unmatched bases: 10. This CDR3 has 16 residues. CDR3 sequence (DNA): TGTGCCAGCAGCTTATCTGGGACTAGTGTGCCAAATGAGCAGTTCTTC. This translates into CASSLSGTSVPNEQFF.

A few counts support this clone. In nucleotides, the CDR3 is TGTGCCAGCAGTTACGCCGGGTCTGAAGCTTTCTTT. Its translation is CASSYAGSEAFF. The rearrangement joins TRBV6-2 or TRBV6-3 to TRBJ1-1; D unclear. The CDR3 has 12 amino acids. The V end lost 2 bases, the J end lost 6 bases, and 7 bases lay between the germline ends. CDR1 and CDR2 from the germline V gene are MNHEY and SVGEGT.

This sequence joins TRBV11-1 and TRBJ2-7, with 9 bases that match TRBD1. With V trimmed by 7 bases and J by 3 bases, 4 bases remained unmatched. Germline CDR1 reads SGHAT; CDR2 reads FQDESV (reference sequence). The CDR3 totals 13 residues. The CDR3 spells CASNPGQGYEQYF. CDR3 DNA: TGTGCCAGCAATCCGGGACAGGGCTACGAGCAGTACTTC.

The gene calls are TRBV28 and TRBJ2-6; D might be TRBD1 (5 bases). The CDR3 sequence is 12 residues long. Germline assignment: CDR1 MDHEN and CDR2 SYDVKM. The V gene lost 3 bases and the J gene lost 12 bases, with 9 bases spanning the gap. This CDR3 reads CASSLGQAVLTF. The DNA of the CDR3 is TGTGCCAGCAGTTTGGGGCAGGCCGTCCTGACTTTC.

The V and J genes are TRBV27 and TRBJ1-2; 10 positions match TRBD1. J was trimmed by 3 bases and V by 4 bases; bases with no gene match: 5. The germline V gene has CDR1 MNHEY and CDR2 SMNVEV (reference sequence). The CDR3 covers 15 residues. The CDR3 nucleotides are TGTGCCAGCAGTTGGGGACAGGGGCTTGACTATGGCTACACCTTC. It is translated as CASSWGQGLDYGYTF.

This clone has only one observation. The chain links TRBV28 to TRBJ1-5, with unresolved D. Trimming removed 5 bases at V and 1 base at J, with 9 bases between. CDR3 size: 14 residues. Germline CDR1 is MDHEN and CDR2 is SYDVKM. CDR3 region: CASSLGLSNQPQHF. CDR3 DNA: TGTGCCAGCAGTCTCGGACTCAGCAATCAGCCCCAGCATTTT. Based on the CDR3 plus reference TRBV28 and TRBJ1-5, the full variable domain is DVKVTQSSRYLVKRTGEKVFLECVQDMDHENMFWYRQDPGLGLRLIYFSYDVKMKEKGDIPEGYSVSREKKERFSLILESASTNQTSMYLCASSLGLSNQPQHFGDGTRLSIL.